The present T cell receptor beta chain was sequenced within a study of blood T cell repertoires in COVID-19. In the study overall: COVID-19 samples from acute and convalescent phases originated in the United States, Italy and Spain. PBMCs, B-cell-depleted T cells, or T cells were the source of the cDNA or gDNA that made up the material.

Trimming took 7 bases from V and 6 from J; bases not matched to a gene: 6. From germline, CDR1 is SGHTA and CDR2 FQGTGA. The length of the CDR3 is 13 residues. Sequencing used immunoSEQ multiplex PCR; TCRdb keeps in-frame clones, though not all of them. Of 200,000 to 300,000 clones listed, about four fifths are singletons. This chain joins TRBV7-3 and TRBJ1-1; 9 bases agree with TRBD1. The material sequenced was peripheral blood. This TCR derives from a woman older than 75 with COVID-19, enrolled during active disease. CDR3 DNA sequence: TGTGCCAGCACCCTGGACAGGGGCTCTGAAGCTTTCTTT. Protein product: CASTLDRGSEAFF.